This T cell receptor (beta chain) was sequenced during a study of beta chain features in type 1 diabetes. General observations from the study: Sequencing of cDNA might inflate the share of cells that strongly express TCR. In all four CD4+ subsets, TCRB CDR3 length was significantly, moderately reduced in type 1 diabetes.

This clone turned up a few times. The antigen is undetermined. What was sequenced were expressed TCRB transcripts, since all of the isolated RNA had been reverse transcribed. Using immunoSEQ multiplex PCR, the repertoire was profiled, and TCRdb retains in-frame clones only, with some absent. This sample has about 280,000 clones, with 15% found just once. V was shortened by 1 base and J by 1 base, with 11 bases between the two germline ends. CDR3 length: 16 residues. In germline, CDR1 is MGHRA, CDR2 YSYEKL. This sequence joins TRBV4-1 and TRBJ1-5; D gene uncertain. Sequenced input: naive CD4+ T cells from blood. The TCR comes from a man younger than 30 with type 1 diabetes. CDR3 region: CASSQGYPGSNQPQHF. The CDR3 region has the DNA TGCGCCAGCAGCCAAGGGTACCCGGGGAGCAATCAGCCCCAGCATTTT.